One T cell receptor (beta chain) is described in this entry. Its antigen remains unknown. Germline V lookup: CDR1 MNHEY, CDR2 SVGAGI. The CDR3 spans 15 residues. V was cut by 6 bases and J by 13 bases, with 22 bases left in between. Some clones are missing from TCRdb's copy, which holds only in-frame ones; the method was immunoSEQ multiplex PCR. The sample shows 120,000 or so clones, around nine tenths of them seen only once. The validation cohort, a group of 120 or so subjects, included the donors and was separate from the roughly 700-subject first cohort. These data belong to a study of cytomegalovirus exposure and HLA in healthy donors. Study-level findings and limits: TCR clusters originating in the first cohort tended to co-occur in the 120 validation repertoires, according to a later analysis. Confirmation was obtained in vitro that a few CMV-associated chains are specific for CMV antigens.

Sequences were obtained from PBMCs. The sequence came from a man younger than 40 in good health and CMV-seronegative. The V and J genes are TRBV6-5 and TRBJ1-6; D perhaps matches TRBD1 (6 bases). CDR3 nucleotides: TGTGCCAGCAGCAGAGGGGGTTTCTTTCCGACGCCCCTCCACTTT. Amino acid sequence: CASSRGGFFPTPLHF.